This T cell receptor (beta chain) came from a study of chemoradiotherapy in HPV16-positive cancers. Some clones are missing from TCRdb's copy, which holds only in-frame ones; the method was immunoSEQ multiplex PCR. The repertoire holds over a thousand clones, with about nine tenths as singletons. From germline, CDR1 is MDHEN and CDR2 SYDVKM. The CDR3 length is 16 residues. The ends lost 4 bases at V and 6 bases at J; junction bases unmatched: 10. Samples were taken several times over chemoradiotherapy. The source material was tumor tissue, sampled from a patient who underwent chemoradiotherapy. The rearrangement uses TRBV28 and TRBJ2-7, with 12 bases aligning to TRBD1. This TCR was recovered from a human donor with HPV-associated anogenital cancer. The chain's CDR3 is CASSWGSGTGGGEQYF. CDR3 bases: TGTGCCAGCAGTTGGGGTTCCGGGACAGGGGGCGGCGAGCAGTACTTC.